The present T cell receptor beta chain was sequenced within a study of T cells in Graves' hyperthyroidism and ophthalmopathy. Study results and limitations: A model using 13 V-J features told ophthalmopathy apart from stable hyperthyroidism. Blood also carried most thyroid clonotypes expanded above 0.001. The model forecast ophthalmopathy, anticipating it by a median approximately 7 months before onset.

A remark on this clonotype: Its specificity is not known.

This CDR3 contains 14 residues. The V gene's germline CDR1 is MNHEY and CDR2 SMNVEV (reference sequence). Trimming took 3 bases from V and 3 from J, leaving 11 bases between them. Newly diagnosed patients aged 18 to 65 had hyperthyroidism of under 2 months' duration. Researchers took RNA transcripts and amplified the TCR beta CDR3 regions from them. HTBI primers were employed in a first-round RT-PCR of the TCR CDR3. In TCRdb, the multiplex PCR reads were re-called with MiXCR into one record per CDR3 protein. In the table there are 600,000 to 850,000 distinct CDR3 sequences, around 19% of which are singletons.

This clonotype was obtained from a woman between 45 and 60 years old with Graves' hyperthyroidism that later progressed to Graves' ophthalmopathy. The chain carries TRBV27 and TRBJ1-1; D unresolved. Sequenced material: blood. The CDR3 DNA sequence: TGTGCCAGCAGTTTTGGGATCCCCTACACTGAAGCTTTCTTT. Translating it yields CASSFGIPYTEAFF.